These 21 T cell receptor beta chains were all obtained from the same sample, sequenced in a study of blood T cell repertoires in COVID-19. Assay used: immunoSEQ multiplex PCR; TCRdb lists only in-frame clones, some missing. The table has about 62,000 clones, around 87% seen once; the top ten hold 15% to 20%. What was sequenced was peripheral blood. The source of these receptors is a woman aged 55 to 70 with COVID-19, enrolled during active disease.

The gene calls are TRBV11-2 and TRBJ2-5; a possible D gene is TRBD2 (6 bases). The CDR3 is 17 residues long. The V end lost 2 bases, the J end lost 5 bases, and 21 bases lay between the germline ends. Germline-derived CDR1 and CDR2 are SGHAT and FQNNGV. As DNA, the CDR3 is TGTGCCAGCAGCTTACCACTAGCCCCCCTAGCGATGGAGACCCAGTACTTC. Translated, it gives CASSLPLAPLAMETQYF.

This chain links TRBV27 with TRBJ2-7, with D uncertain. From germline, CDR1 is MNHEY and CDR2 SMNVEV (reference sequence). Trimming shortened V by 3 bases and J by 5 bases, and 17 bases separated the two germline ends. The CDR3 length is 15 residues. The DNA for the CDR3 is TGTGCCAGCAGTTTCCTACCCCTCAATCGGGACGAGCAGTACTTC. Its translation: CASSFLPLNRDEQYF.

The J gene is TRBJ1-2, the V gene TRBV15; D is unresolved. The CDR3 is 14 residues long. V was pared by 5 bases and J by 8 bases, with 18 bases between. The V gene's germline CDR1 is LNHNV and CDR2 YYDKDF (reference sequence). In DNA, the CDR3 is TGTGCCACCAGCGAGTGGGAGAGGCCAGGCGGCTACACCTTC. Protein product: CATSEWERPGGYTF.

The V and J genes are TRBV4-3 and TRBJ2-7; 8 bases fit TRBD1. The CDR3 sequence is 14 residues long. With V trimmed by 2 bases and J by 2 bases, 2 bases remained unmatched. Germline CDR1 reads LGHNA; CDR2 reads YSLEER. Here the CDR3 DNA reads TGCGCCAGCAGCCAAACAGGGGGAACCTACGAGCAGTACTTC. Translation: CASSQTGGTYEQYF.

The chain couples TRBV6-2 or TRBV6-3 to TRBJ2-7; no clear D. The CDR3 has 12 amino acids. Per germline, CDR1 MNHEY and CDR2 SVGEGT. V lost 6 bases, J lost 1 base, and 7 bases lay in between. The CDR3: CASSSNSYEQYF. CDR3 in DNA: TGTGCCAGCAGCTCCAATTCCTACGAGCAGTACTTC.

CDR3 sequence (DNA): TGCGCCAGCAGCCAAGATGGGACTAGCGGGAACACCGGGGAGCTGTTTTTT. Encoded protein: CASSQDGTSGNTGELFF. This chain links TRBV4-3 with TRBJ2-2; 11 nucleotides align to TRBD2. Per germline, CDR1 LGHNA and CDR2 YSLEER. The CDR3 extends over 17 amino acids. With V trimmed by 0 bases and J by 1 base, 1 base remained unmatched.

This clone was picked up one time. CDR3 DNA: TGTGCCTGGAGTGTACGGAGCGGGAGCTCTGGAAACACCATATATTTT. It specifies CAWSVRSGSSGNTIYF. V and J are TRBV30 and TRBJ1-3; D remains unclear. Per germline, CDR1 GTSNPN and CDR2 SVGIG (reference sequence). Trimming removed 0 bases at V and 0 bases at J, with 12 bases between. The length of the CDR3 is 16 residues.

This chain connects TRBV9 to TRBJ2-1, with 7 bases that match TRBD1. From germline, CDR1 is SGDLS and CDR2 YYNGEE. The ends lost 4 bases at V and 0 bases at J; junction bases unmatched: 4. CDR3 size: 15 residues. The CDR3 loop reads CASSPTGYSYNEQFF. The CDR3 region has the DNA TGTGCCAGCAGCCCGACAGGGTACTCCTACAATGAGCAGTTCTTC. The full variable domain, with the rest looked up from reference TRBV9 and TRBJ2-1, is DSGVTQTPKHLITATGQRVTLRCSPRSGDLSVYWYQQSLDQGLQFLIQYYNGEERAKGNILERFSAQQFPDLHSELNLSSLELGDSALYFCASSPTGYSYNEQFFGPGTRLTVL.

The V call is TRBV18, the J call TRBJ1-3; D is uncertain. Trimming left V 1 base short and J 0 bases short, with 10 bases between. Germline V CDR1 and CDR2: KGHSH, LQKENI. The CDR3 is made up of 16 amino acids. In DNA form, the CDR3 reads TGTGCCAGCTCACCACTCTTCGCGTTCTCTGGAAACACCATATATTTT. Its protein product is CASSPLFAFSGNTIYF. Full variable domain (outside the CDR3, taken from reference TRBV18 and TRBJ1-3): NAGVMQNPRHLVRRRGQEARLRCSPMKGHSHVYWYRQLPEEGLKFMVYLQKENIIDESGMPKERFSAEFPKEGPSILRIQQVVRGDSAAYFCASSPLFAFSGNTIYFGEGSWLTVV.

The chain has TRBV6-2 or TRBV6-3 and TRBJ2-1; D is unresolved. This CDR3 has 15 residues. Germline V gene lookup returns CDR1 MNHEY and CDR2 SVGEGT. Trimming took off 2 bases at V and 4 bases at J, with 12 bases between the two ends. The CDR3 DNA follows: TGTGCCAGCAGTTACCCCTCTCAGTTTTACAATGAGCAGTTCTTC. Protein product: CASSYPSQFYNEQFF.

The chain recombines TRBV7-8 with TRBJ2-7, with D tentatively TRBD1 (6 bases). The germline V gene has CDR1 SGHVS and CDR2 FQNEAQ. CDR3 length equals 15 residues. V lost 4 bases, J lost 0 bases, and 13 bases lay in between. The CDR3 bases are TGTGCCAGCAGCTCCCCAGGGGAAAGCTCCTACGAGCAGTACTTC. Encoded protein: CASSSPGESSYEQYF.

The chain recombines TRBV4-3 with TRBJ2-7; D perhaps matches TRBD1 (6 bases). The V and J ends lost 0 bases and 1 base respectively, with 10 bases between them. CDR3 length equals 15 residues. CDR1 is LGHNA and CDR2 is YSLEER in the germline V gene. Written as DNA, the CDR3 is TGCGCCAGCAGCCAAGAAGGTGGACAGTCCTACGAGCAGTACTTC. Its translation: CASSQEGGQSYEQYF.

The chain couples TRBV7-8 to TRBJ1-1, with 11 bases aligning to TRBD1. J was trimmed by 6 bases and V by 4 bases; bases with no gene match: 7. Per the germline V gene, CDR1 is SGHVS and CDR2 is FQNEAQ. This CDR3 is 15 amino acids long. The CDR3 loop reads CASSSVPGQGAEAFF. CDR3 nucleotides: TGTGCCAGCAGCTCTGTACCGGGACAGGGGGCTGAAGCTTTCTTT. The full variable domain, with the rest looked up from reference TRBV7-8 and TRBJ1-1, is GAGVSQSPRYKVAKRGQDVALRCDPISGHVSLFWYQQALGQGPEFLTYFQNEAQLDKSGLPSDRFFAERPEGSVSTLKIQRTQQEDSAVYLCASSSVPGQGAEAFFGQGTRLTVV.

The V and J genes are TRBV7-2 and TRBJ1-2; TRBD1 is a possible D gene (5 bases). Germline assignment: CDR1 SGHTA and CDR2 FQGNSA. Between the trimmed V and J ends, which lost 1 base and 4 bases, there was a span of 13 bases. This CDR3 is 15 amino acids long. In DNA, the CDR3 is TGTGCCAGCAGCTTAGTTCAGGGCCCGATCTATGGCTACACCTTC. Amino acid sequence: CASSLVQGPIYGYTF.

The gene calls are TRBV20-1 and TRBJ1-1, with D possibly matching TRBD1 (5 bases). The CDR3 runs to 12 residues. The V end was cut by 3 bases, the J end by 4 bases, with 9 bases between. Looked up from germline, CDR1 is DFQATT and CDR2 is SNEGSKA (reference sequence). The DNA of the CDR3 is TGCAGTGCTAGTGCAGGGATCACTGAAGCTTTCTTT. This encodes CSASAGITEAFF.

V is TRBV6-5 and J is TRBJ2-7, with 12 bases identical to TRBD1. Losses at the gene ends were 6 bases for V and 6 bases for J; bases not matched to a gene: 6. The CDR3 is 14 residues long. Germline assignment: CDR1 MNHEY and CDR2 SVGAGI. The chain's CDR3 is CASRFGTGGAEQYF. DNA for the CDR3: TGTGCCAGCAGGTTCGGGACAGGGGGCGCCGAGCAGTACTTC.

The chain carries TRBV11-3 and TRBJ1-2; D unclear. CDR1 is SGHNT and CDR2 is YENEEA in the germline V gene. V was clipped by 5 bases and J by 7 bases, with 14 bases between them. CDR3 length equals 13 residues. CDR3 nucleotide sequence: TGTGCCAGCAGCCTTGGGAGTGAGGCTGGCTACACCTTC. This translates into CASSLGSEAGYTF. The variable domain in full, with the rest retrieved from reference TRBV11-3 and TRBJ1-2, is EAGVVQSPRYKIIEKKQPVAFWCNPISGHNTLYWYLQNLGQGPELLIRYENEEAVDDSQLPKDRFSAERLKGVDSTLKIQPAELGDSAVYLCASSLGSEAGYTFGSGTRLTVV.

This chain connects TRBV5-1 to TRBJ2-3; TRBD1 is a possible D gene (6 bases). Trimming shortened V by 3 bases and J by 2 bases, and 10 bases separated the two germline ends. Germline V CDR1 and CDR2: SGHRS, YFSETQ. This CDR3 region has 14 residues. The CDR3 coding sequence is TGCGCCAGCAGCTCCCGGGACAACACAGATACGCAGTATTTT. Residues: CASSSRDNTDTQYF.

The genes are TRBV5-4 and TRBJ1-2; TRBD1 agrees at 8 bases. J was trimmed by 4 bases and V by 3 bases; bases with no gene match: 5. Germline assignment: CDR1 SGHNT and CDR2 YYREEE (reference sequence). The CDR3 is made up of 14 amino acids. The CDR3 DNA sequence: TGTGCCAGCAGCTCCAGGGGGCGCGGCTATGGCTACACCTTC. It encodes CASSSRGRGYGYTF.

This clone was counted a single time. This chain uses TRBV4-3 with TRBJ1-1, with a possible D match to TRBD1 (6 bases). The CDR3 sequence is 16 residues long. The germline V and J ends were trimmed by 0 bases and 4 bases, with 15 bases remaining between them. Germline V gene lookup returns CDR1 LGHNA and CDR2 YSLEER. The CDR3 region is CASSQDQGTLGTEAFF. The CDR3 coding sequence is TGCGCCAGCAGCCAAGATCAGGGGACATTGGGCACTGAAGCTTTCTTT.

The chain carries TRBV5-4 and TRBJ1-6, with D maybe TRBD1 (5 bases). The CDR3 is 14 amino acids. V lost 0 bases and J lost 7, with 8 bases in between. Germline loops: CDR1 SGHNT, CDR2 YYREEE (reference sequence). The CDR3 loop reads CASSLGTWNSPLHF. CDR3 sequence (DNA): TGTGCCAGCAGCTTGGGGACATGGAATTCACCCCTCCACTTT.